Below, 3 T cell receptor beta chains from the same sample are listed, as sequenced in a study of vaccination and CD4 T cells after COVID-19. The Oncomine TCR Beta short-read assay sequenced DNA from cultured CD4+ T cells. TCRdb analysed the PCR reads with MiXCR anew, one entry per CDR3 protein. The repertoire holds roughly 28,000 distinct CDR3 sequences, with around two fifths as singletons. These receptors lack a known antigen. Time point specified: late sampling 161 to 241 days after vaccination in three convalescent patients. Described treatment: approximately nine-day PBMC culture with coronavirus spike peptide pools or control peptides (ViraFEST assay). The material sequenced was CD4+ T cells from blood, cultured in vitro, taken about 7 months after SARS-CoV-2 vaccination. These receptor sequences come from a human donor who had recovered from COVID-19.

In this sample, this clonotype turned up a few times. The V gene is TRBV24-1, the J gene TRBJ1-1, with D perhaps matching TRBD1 (5 bases). From germline, CDR1 is KGHDR and CDR2 SFDVKD. Trimming stripped 5 bases from V and 5 bases from J, with 17 bases between. CDR3 length equals 15 residues. CDR3 in amino acids: CATSGVGRVMTEAFF. In DNA form, the CDR3 reads TGTGCCACCAGTGGGGTAGGCAGGGTAATGACTGAAGCTTTCTTT.

This rearrangement joins TRBV6-4 to TRBJ2-2; tentative D call: TRBD1 (6 bases). CDR3 size: 16 residues. With 0 bases removed from V and 4 bases from J, the gap between germline ends came to 12 bases. CDR1 and CDR2 from the germline V gene are MRHNA and SNTAGT. This CDR3 reads CASSDSGAGTTGELFF. The CDR3 DNA reads as TGTGCCAGCAGTGACTCGGGGGCCGGGACCACCGGGGAGCTGTTTTTT.

The table lists this clonotype with a count of one. V and J are TRBV6-1 and TRBJ2-7, with 8 bases fitting TRBD1. CDR1 and CDR2 from the germline V gene are MNHNS and SASEGT. V shed 6 bases and J 5 bases; nucleotides not matched to a gene: 6. The length of the CDR3 is 13 residues. CDR3 protein: CASSRTGKNEQYF. The CDR3 region has the DNA TGTGCCAGCAGCCGGACAGGGAAAAACGAGCAGTACTTC.